The 27 T cell receptor beta chains listed next were all sequenced from one sample in a study of blood T cell repertoires in COVID-19. Method: immunoSEQ multiplex PCR; TCRdb's copy keeps in-frame clones and lacks some. The table lists roughly 100,000 clones, 80% to 85% of them singletons. The material sequenced was peripheral blood. These receptor sequences come from a woman older than 75 with acute or convalescent COVID-19.

The CDR3 DNA follows: TGTGCCTGGAGTGGCGGGAGAAAAGAGACCCAGTACTTC. Its translation is CAWSGGRKETQYF. The genes are TRBV30 and TRBJ2-5; 7 bases line up with TRBD2. Trimming took 1 base from V and 3 from J; bases not matched to a gene: 2. CDR3 size: 13 residues. Germline V gene data show CDR1 as GTSNPN and CDR2 as SVGIG (reference sequence).

In nucleotides, the CDR3 is TGTGCCAGCAGCTGGGGACTAGCGGGAGGGGAGCAGTTCTTC. It codes for CASSWGLAGGEQFF. The V and J genes are TRBV7-2 and TRBJ2-1; the match to TRBD2 covers 16 bases. This CDR3 spans 14 amino acids. The V and J ends lost 4 bases and 10 bases, in that order; junction bases with no gene match: 1. Germline V gives CDR1 SGHTA, CDR2 FQGNSA.

The genes are TRBV5-1 and TRBJ2-3; TRBD2 matches at 7 bases. The germline CDR1 and CDR2 sequences are SGHRS and YFSETQ. V shed 4 bases, J shed 1 base, and the junction held 6 bases outside the gene matches. The CDR3 extends over 15 amino acids. The DNA of the CDR3 is TGCGCCAGCAGCACAAGCGGGAATCGCACAGATACGCAGTATTTT. Its protein product is CASSTSGNRTDTQYF.

This chain connects TRBV5-4 to TRBJ1-1, with D possibly matching TRBD1 (5 bases). There are 17 residues in the CDR3. In germline, CDR1 is SGHNT, CDR2 YYREEE (reference sequence). The V end lost 0 bases, the J end lost 2 bases, and 17 bases lay between the germline ends. The CDR3: CASSLEGNKRGNTEAFF. The CDR3 DNA reads as TGTGCCAGCAGCTTGGAAGGAAACAAAAGGGGAAACACTGAAGCTTTCTTT.

Only one count was recorded for this clone. The CDR3 is CAISKSEMNTEAFF. The CDR3 coding sequence is TGTGCCATCAGTAAATCAGAAATGAACACTGAAGCTTTCTTT. The rearrangement joins TRBV10-3 to TRBJ1-1; D is undetermined. The CDR3 runs to 14 residues. Per germline, CDR1 ENHRY and CDR2 SYGVKD. V gave up 5 bases and J gave up 0 bases, with 10 bases separating them.

The V and J genes are TRBV7-9 and TRBJ2-7; 9 nucleotides align to TRBD1. This CDR3 has 14 amino acids. Germline V CDR1 and CDR2: SEHNR, FQNEAQ (reference sequence). V was clipped by 5 bases and J by 4 bases; unmatched bases: 6. The CDR3 sequence: CASSPRDRVYEQYF. The CDR3 DNA sequence: TGTGCCAGCAGCCCCCGGGACAGGGTGTACGAGCAGTACTTC.

This clone was seen a handful of times. The genes are TRBV11-2 and TRBJ1-4; 8 bases map to TRBD1. The CDR3 length is 15 residues. J lost 8 bases, V lost 4 bases, and 9 bases had no gene match. CDR1 SGHAT and CDR2 FQNNGV come from the germline V gene. DNA of the CDR3: TGTGCCAGCAGCTCTGGGACAGGCGAGGGAGAAAAACTGTTTTTT. Its translation is CASSSGTGEGEKLFF.

The chain recombines TRBV20-1 with TRBJ1-2; the match to TRBD1 covers 7 bases. This CDR3 is built from 13 residues. The germline gives CDR1 DFQATT, CDR2 SNEGSKA (reference sequence). J lost 2 bases, V lost 3 bases, and 3 bases had no gene match. In nucleotides, the CDR3 is TGCAGTGCTAGTGAGGGACAGAACTATGGCTACACCTTC. Residues: CSASEGQNYGYTF.

CDR3 sequence reads: CASSPSGREQFF. In DNA, the CDR3 is TGTGCCAGCAGCCCCAGCGGGAGAGAGCAGTTCTTC. V and J are TRBV5-4 and TRBJ2-1, with 8 bases fitting TRBD2. CDR1 is SGHNT, CDR2 YYREEE, per germline (reference sequence). V was pared by 4 bases and J by 10 bases, with 4 bases of the junction left unmatched. The CDR3 runs 12 residues.

The chain combines TRBV19 with TRBJ1-5, with a weak D call TRBD1 (5 bases). Germline assignment: CDR1 LNHDA and CDR2 SQIVND (reference sequence). The CDR3 sequence is 17 residues long. Trimming shortened V by 6 bases and J by 0 bases, and 18 bases separated the two germline ends. The CDR3 here is CASRNLDSPYSNQPQHF. The CDR3 coding sequence is TGTGCCAGTAGAAACCTCGACAGCCCTTATAGCAATCAGCCCCAGCATTTT. Full variable domain (remainder filled in from reference TRBV19 and TRBJ1-5): DGGITQSPKYLFRKEGQNVTLSCEQNLNHDAMYWYRQDPGQGLRLIYYSQIVNDFQKGDIAEGYSVSREKKESFPLTVTSAQKNPTAFYLCASRNLDSPYSNQPQHFGDGTRLSIL.

The chain combines TRBV19 with TRBJ1-2, with TRBD1 as a possible D gene (5 bases). This CDR3 spans 14 amino acids. Trimming left V 6 bases short and J 3 bases short, with 14 bases between. The germline V gene encodes CDR1 LNHDA and CDR2 SQIVND (reference sequence). The CDR3 loop is CASSQGWGDYGYTF. The CDR3 DNA sequence: TGTGCCAGTAGCCAAGGGTGGGGGGACTATGGCTACACCTTC.

This chain connects TRBV11-2 to TRBJ2-7; no firm D call. The CDR3 sequence is 13 residues long. V lost 2 bases and J 4 bases, leaving 9 bases between the germline ends. CDR1 and CDR2 from the germline V gene are SGHAT and FQNNGV. The chain's CDR3 is CASSLNRFYEQYF. In nucleotides, the CDR3 is TGTGCCAGCAGCTTAAATCGGTTTTACGAGCAGTACTTC.

The chain carries TRBV30 and TRBJ1-1; D uncertain. Trimming pared 2 bases from V and 0 bases from J, leaving 7 bases between. The length of the CDR3 is 13 residues. Germline values: CDR1 GTSNPN, CDR2 SVGIG (reference sequence). This chain's CDR3 is CAWSMAVNTEAFF. The CDR3 DNA sequence: TGTGCCTGGAGTATGGCGGTGAACACTGAAGCTTTCTTT.

This chain connects TRBV19 to TRBJ2-3, with 8 nucleotides matching TRBD2. The CDR3 is 15 residues long. V lost 3 bases to trimming and J lost 2 bases; unmatched junction nucleotides: 4. CDR1 is LNHDA and CDR2 is SQIVND in the germline V gene (reference sequence). The chain's CDR3 is CASSIGREATDTQYF. The CDR3 nucleotides are TGTGCCAGTAGTATTGGGCGGGAGGCCACAGATACGCAGTATTTT.

The chain joins TRBV5-8 to TRBJ2-1; D is unclear. The CDR3 consists of 14 residues. V shed 0 bases and J shed 6 bases, with 10 bases lying between them. Germline V gene sequence: CDR1 SGHTS, CDR2 YDEGEE. In DNA, the CDR3 is TGTGCCAGCAGCTTGGAAAGCAGGCTCAATGAGCAGTTCTTC. Translated, it gives CASSLESRLNEQFF.

The CDR3 is CASSSGLTTYEQYF. The CDR3 coding sequence is TGTGCCAGCAGCTCGGGACTGACCACCTACGAGCAGTACTTC. V gene TRBV11-2 combines with J gene TRBJ2-7; possibly TRBD2 for D (6 bases). Germline assignment: CDR1 SGHAT and CDR2 FQNNGV. This CDR3 has 14 residues. V dropped 4 bases and J dropped 2 bases, with 12 bases sitting between them.

The V gene is TRBV28, the J gene TRBJ1-6; 11 positions agree with TRBD1. The CDR3 runs 15 residues. Germline trimming cut 3 bases from V and 10 bases from J; bases unmatched to any gene: 5. Looked up from germline, CDR1 is MDHEN and CDR2 is SYDVKM. CDR3 sequence (DNA): TGTGCCAGCAGTTTTGCGGGACAGGGGGTATCACCCCTCCACTTT. It yields the protein CASSFAGQGVSPLHF.

This clone was detected only a few times. The chain carries TRBV2 and TRBJ2-3; TRBD1 matches at 7 bases. The CDR3 is made up of 14 amino acids. Germline values: CDR1 SNHLY, CDR2 FYNNEI. With V trimmed by 7 bases and J by 0 bases, 4 bases remained unmatched. CDR3 nucleotides: TGTGCCAGCAAGGACAGGTCTAGCACAGATACGCAGTATTTT. It specifies CASKDRSSTDTQYF.

This clone has only one observation. This chain joins TRBV6-5 and TRBJ1-4; a weak D match, TRBD1 (6 bases). The V gene's germline CDR1 is MNHEY and CDR2 SVGAGI. The CDR3 sequence is 15 residues long. V lost 6 bases and J 0 bases, leaving 11 bases between the germline ends. As DNA, the CDR3 is TGTGCCAGCAGGGACAGAAGCGCAACTAATGAAAAACTGTTTTTT. Protein product: CASRDRSATNEKLFF.

Concerning this clone itself: Distinct nucleotide sequences in the sample also encode this CDR3. The chain is built from TRBV24-1 and TRBJ2-6; 8 bases line up with TRBD1. Germline lookup yields CDR1 KGHDR and CDR2 SFDVKD. The CDR3 contains 16 residues. V lost 4 bases, J lost 4 bases, and 5 bases stayed unmatched. Written as DNA, the CDR3 is TGTGCCACCAGTGAGCTGACAGGGGCCGGGGCCAACGTCCTGACTTTC. It translates to CATSELTGAGANVLTF.

This clone was seen more than once but under ten times. The gene calls are TRBV5-5 and TRBJ2-1, with 14 bases fitting TRBD2. The CDR3 is made up of 15 amino acids. V lost 2 bases and J lost 10; bases outside the gene matches: 5. Germline V gene sequence: CDR1 SGHKS, CDR2 YYEKEE (reference sequence). The CDR3: CASSFRGLAGDEQFF. In DNA, the CDR3 is TGTGCCAGCAGCTTCCGGGGACTAGCGGGAGACGAGCAGTTCTTC.

This chain connects TRBV5-4 to TRBJ2-2; D may be TRBD1 (5 bases). Between the trimmed V and J ends, which lost 4 bases and 1 base, there was a span of 14 bases. Per the germline V gene, CDR1 is SGHNT and CDR2 is YYREEE (reference sequence). CDR3 length equals 16 residues. This CDR3 is CASSLRTNLNTGELFF. The DNA for the CDR3 is TGTGCCAGCAGCCTCCGGACAAACCTGAACACCGGGGAGCTGTTTTTT.

The gene calls are TRBV19 and TRBJ2-1; TRBD2 matches at 12 bases. The CDR3 length is 15 residues. In germline, CDR1 is LNHDA, CDR2 SQIVND (reference sequence). J lost 8 bases, V lost 7 bases, and 9 bases had no gene match. Written as DNA, the CDR3 is TGTGCCAGTACCATACTAGCGGGAGGACGCCATGAGCAGTTCTTC. Translated, it gives CASTILAGGRHEQFF.

The chain recombines TRBV11-2 with TRBJ2-5; D call uncertain. Germline V gene lookup returns CDR1 SGHAT and CDR2 FQNNGV. The CDR3 has 14 amino acids. The V end lost 5 bases, the J end lost 2 bases, and 12 bases lay between the germline ends. The CDR3 sequence is CASSPRQLQETQYF. CDR3 coding DNA: TGTGCCAGCAGCCCCCGACAACTTCAAGAGACCCAGTACTTC.

The chain has TRBV18 and TRBJ1-2; 10 bases line up with TRBD1. This CDR3 is built from 14 residues. V gave up 3 bases and J gave up 5 bases; unmatched junction bases: 3. CDR1 and CDR2 from the germline V gene are KGHSH and LQKENI. The CDR3 sequence is CASSPGQGLYGYTF. The DNA for the CDR3 is TGTGCCAGCTCACCGGGACAGGGGCTGTATGGCTACACCTTC.

The chain joins TRBV5-4 to TRBJ2-1; 8 bases line up with TRBD2. The germline V gene encodes CDR1 SGHNT and CDR2 YYREEE (reference sequence). V shed 0 bases and J 8 bases; nucleotides not matched to a gene: 10. The CDR3 has 16 residues. The CDR3: CASSLAGGGLVYEQFF. In DNA form, the CDR3 reads TGTGCCAGCAGCTTGGCGGGAGGGGGTCTTGTCTATGAGCAGTTCTTC.

The V call is TRBV5-4, the J call TRBJ1-6; D possibly corresponds to TRBD1 (6 bases). CDR3 length: 18 amino acids. Germline-derived CDR1 and CDR2 are SGHNT and YYREEE (reference sequence). Trimming took off 3 bases at V and 3 bases at J, with 19 bases between the two ends. CDR3 region: CASSSDLQGALYNSPLHF. In nucleotides, the CDR3 is TGTGCCAGCAGCTCCGACCTACAGGGAGCCCTCTATAATTCACCCCTCCACTTT.